Here is one T cell receptor (beta chain) with its context. No antigen is known for it. Isolation recovered at least 6 million PBMCs from every sample. The record originates from a study of blood T cells in healthy people across ages. General study points: More naive CD4+ cells and higher diversity marked long-lived donors relative to aged donors.

A second PCR of 7 to 11 cycles used a sample-barcoded 5' primer and a J-beta primer mix. Each cDNA molecule was tagged by a template-switch adaptor that had 12 random nucleotides. TCRdb itself ran the 5' RACE reads through MiXCR, one entry per CDR3 protein. This sample has around 1,600,000 distinct CDR3 sequences, with about 45% found just once. The germline V and J ends were trimmed by 0 bases and 3 bases, with 8 bases remaining between them. CDR1 and CDR2 (germline): LNHNV, YYDKDF (reference sequence). This CDR3 is built from 15 residues. Sequences were obtained from blood. The origin of this receptor is a woman under 30 in good health. The chain has TRBV15 and TRBJ2-2; no firm D call. DNA of the CDR3: TGTGCCACCAGCAGAGATACGCCGGACACCGGGGAGCTGTTTTTT. It encodes CATSRDTPDTGELFF.